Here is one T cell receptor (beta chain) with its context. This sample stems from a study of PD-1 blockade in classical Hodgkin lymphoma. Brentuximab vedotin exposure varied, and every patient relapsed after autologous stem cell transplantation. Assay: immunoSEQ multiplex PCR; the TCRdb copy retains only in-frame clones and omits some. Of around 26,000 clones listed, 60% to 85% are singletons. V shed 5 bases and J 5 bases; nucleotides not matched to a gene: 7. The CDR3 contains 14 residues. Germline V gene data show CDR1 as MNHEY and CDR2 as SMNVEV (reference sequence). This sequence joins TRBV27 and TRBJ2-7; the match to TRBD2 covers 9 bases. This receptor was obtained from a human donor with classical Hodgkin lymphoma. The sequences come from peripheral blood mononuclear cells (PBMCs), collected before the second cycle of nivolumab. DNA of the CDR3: TGTGCCAGCAGTATTAGCGGGAGCTTCCACGAGCAGTACTTC. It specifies CASSISGSFHEQYF.